The sequence of this T cell receptor beta chain was determined in a study of pediatric ulcerative colitis. The study's findings and limits: Acute severe colitis showed lower rectal diversity from clonal expansions.

TCRdb keeps only in-frame clones here, not all; method: immunoSEQ multiplex PCR. The table has 1,400 to 1,500 clones, 90% seen once. This clone showed up just a few times. As yet, its antigen is unknown. The CDR3 spans 13 residues. V lost 4 bases to trimming and J lost 8 bases, with 14 bases between them. CDR1 and CDR2 from the germline V gene are MGHDK and SYGVNS. Ulcerative colitis patients received no immunosuppressive medication before the diagnostic colonoscopy. The blood sample was taken during the colonoscopy visit. This TCR derives from a boy under 18 with severe ulcerative colitis. Sequenced: blood. The J gene is TRBJ1-2, the V gene TRBV25-1; possible D gene TRBD1, 5 bases. The CDR3 sequence is CASSGTPEGGYTF. The CDR3 DNA is TGTGCCAGCAGTGGGACTCCGGAGGGGGGCTACACCTTC.